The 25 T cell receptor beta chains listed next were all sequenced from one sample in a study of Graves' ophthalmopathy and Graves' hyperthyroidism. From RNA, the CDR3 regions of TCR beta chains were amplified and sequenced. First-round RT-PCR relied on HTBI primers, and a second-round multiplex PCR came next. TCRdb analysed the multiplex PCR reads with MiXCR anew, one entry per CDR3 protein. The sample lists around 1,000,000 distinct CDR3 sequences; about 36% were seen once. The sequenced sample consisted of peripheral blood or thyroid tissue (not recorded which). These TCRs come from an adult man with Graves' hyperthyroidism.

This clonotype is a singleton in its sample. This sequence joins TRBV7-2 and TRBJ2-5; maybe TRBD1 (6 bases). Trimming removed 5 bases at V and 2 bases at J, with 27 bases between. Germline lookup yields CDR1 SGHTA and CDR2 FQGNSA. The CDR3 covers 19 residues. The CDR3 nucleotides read TGTGCCAGCAGCCAGGACAGCTTCGTGATAGGGAGCGGACAAGAGACCCAGTACTTC. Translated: CASSQDSFVIGSGQETQYF.

CDR3 sequence (DNA): TGTGCCAGCAGTTCCACAGGGGCAACCTCCGAGCAGTACTTC. Protein product: CASSSTGATSEQYF. The rearrangement uses TRBV12-3 or TRBV12-4 and TRBJ2-7; 7 positions match TRBD1. The CDR3 is 14 residues long. V lost 4 bases and J lost 6; bases outside the gene matches: 9.

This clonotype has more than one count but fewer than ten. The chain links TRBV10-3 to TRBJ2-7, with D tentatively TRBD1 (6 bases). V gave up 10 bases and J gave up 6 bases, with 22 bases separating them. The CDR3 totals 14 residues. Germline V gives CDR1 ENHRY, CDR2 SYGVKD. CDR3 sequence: CASKPGQGLGEQYF. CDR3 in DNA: TGTGCCAGCAAACCGGGACAAGGCCTAGGCGAGCAGTACTTC.

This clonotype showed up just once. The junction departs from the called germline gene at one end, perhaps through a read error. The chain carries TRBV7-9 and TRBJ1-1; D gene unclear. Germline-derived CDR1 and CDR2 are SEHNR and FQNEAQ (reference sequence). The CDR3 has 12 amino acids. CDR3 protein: CVSSLQNTEAFF. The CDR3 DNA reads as TGTGTCAGCAGCTTACAGAACACCGAAGCTTTCTTT.

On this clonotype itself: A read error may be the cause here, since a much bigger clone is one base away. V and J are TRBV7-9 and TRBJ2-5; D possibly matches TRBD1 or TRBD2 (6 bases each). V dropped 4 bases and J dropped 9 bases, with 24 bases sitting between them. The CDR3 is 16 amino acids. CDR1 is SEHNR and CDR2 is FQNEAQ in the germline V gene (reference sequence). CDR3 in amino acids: CASSWRLASRGEAQYF. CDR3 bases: TGTGCCAGCAGCTGGCGGCTAGCGTCTAGGGGGGAGGCCCAGTACTTC.

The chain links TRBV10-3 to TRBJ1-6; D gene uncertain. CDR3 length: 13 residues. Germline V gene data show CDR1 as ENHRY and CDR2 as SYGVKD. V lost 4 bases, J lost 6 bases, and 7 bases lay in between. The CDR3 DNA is TGTGCCATCAGTGGCGAGCGTAATTCACCCCTCCACTTT. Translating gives CAISGERNSPLHF.

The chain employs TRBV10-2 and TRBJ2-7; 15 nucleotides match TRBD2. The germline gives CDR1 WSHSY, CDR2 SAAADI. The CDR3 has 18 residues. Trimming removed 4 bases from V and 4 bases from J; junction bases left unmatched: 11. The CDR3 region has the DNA TGCGCCAGCAGTGCCGGACTAGCGGGAGGGCATGGGACATACGAGCAGTACTTC. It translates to CASSAGLAGGHGTYEQYF.

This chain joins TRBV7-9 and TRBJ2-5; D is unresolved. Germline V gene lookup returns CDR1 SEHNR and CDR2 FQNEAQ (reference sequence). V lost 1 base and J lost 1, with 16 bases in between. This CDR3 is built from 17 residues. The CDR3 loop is CASSLDPDRAFQETQYF. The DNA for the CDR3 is TGTGCCAGCAGCTTAGATCCCGACCGGGCCTTCCAAGAGACCCAGTACTTC. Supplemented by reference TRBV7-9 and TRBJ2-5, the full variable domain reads DTGVSQNPRHKITKRGQNVTFRCDPISEHNRLYWYRQTLGQGPEFLTYFQNEAQLEKSRLLSDRFSAERPKGSFSTLEIQRTEQGDSAMYLCASSLDPDRAFQETQYFGPGTRLLVL.

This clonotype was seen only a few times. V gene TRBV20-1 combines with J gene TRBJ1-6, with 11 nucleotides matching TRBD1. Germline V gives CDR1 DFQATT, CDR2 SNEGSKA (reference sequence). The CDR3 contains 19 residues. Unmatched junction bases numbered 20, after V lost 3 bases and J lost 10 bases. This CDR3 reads CSASPARGQGAASDSPLHF. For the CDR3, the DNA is TGCAGTGCTAGTCCGGCACGCGGACAGGGGGCAGCTAGTGACTCACCCCTCCACTTT.

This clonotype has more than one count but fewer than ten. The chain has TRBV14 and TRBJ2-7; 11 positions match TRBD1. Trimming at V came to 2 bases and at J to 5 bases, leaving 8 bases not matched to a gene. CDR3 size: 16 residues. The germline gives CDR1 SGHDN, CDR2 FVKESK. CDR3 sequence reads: CASSQRPGQGAHEQYF. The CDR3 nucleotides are TGTGCCAGCAGCCAAAGGCCCGGACAGGGGGCCCACGAGCAGTACTTC.

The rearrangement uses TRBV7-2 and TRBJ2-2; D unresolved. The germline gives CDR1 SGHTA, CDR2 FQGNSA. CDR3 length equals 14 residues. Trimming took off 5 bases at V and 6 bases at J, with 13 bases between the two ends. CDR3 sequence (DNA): TGTGCCAGCAGCACCTTACTGTTTTCCGGGGAGCTGTTTTTT. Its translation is CASSTLLFSGELFF.

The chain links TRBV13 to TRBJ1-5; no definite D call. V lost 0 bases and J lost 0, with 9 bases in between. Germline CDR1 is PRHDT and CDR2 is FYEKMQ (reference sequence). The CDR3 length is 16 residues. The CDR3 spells CASSLGAWSSNQPQHF. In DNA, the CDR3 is TGTGCCAGCAGCTTAGGGGCATGGAGTAGCAATCAGCCCCAGCATTTT.

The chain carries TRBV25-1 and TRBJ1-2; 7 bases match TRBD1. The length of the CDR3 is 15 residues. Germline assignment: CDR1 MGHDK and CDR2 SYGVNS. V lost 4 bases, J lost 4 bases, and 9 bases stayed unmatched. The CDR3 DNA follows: TGTGCCAGCAGTGCTTCCGGGACAGTTTCCTATGGCTACACCTTC. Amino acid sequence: CASSASGTVSYGYTF.

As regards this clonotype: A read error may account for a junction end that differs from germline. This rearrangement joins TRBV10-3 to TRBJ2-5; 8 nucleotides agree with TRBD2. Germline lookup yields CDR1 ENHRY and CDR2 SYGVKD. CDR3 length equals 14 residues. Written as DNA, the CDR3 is TGTGCCAGCAGTCGGGAGGGCCGTTCAGAGACCCAGTACTTC. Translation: CASSREGRSETQYF.

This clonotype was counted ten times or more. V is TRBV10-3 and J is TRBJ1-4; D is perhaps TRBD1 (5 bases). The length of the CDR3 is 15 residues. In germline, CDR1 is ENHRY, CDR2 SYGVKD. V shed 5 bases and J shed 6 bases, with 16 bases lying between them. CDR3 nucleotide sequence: TGTGCCATCAGTCGTTCCGGGACGGCAGATGAAAAACTGTTTTTT. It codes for CAISRSGTADEKLFF.

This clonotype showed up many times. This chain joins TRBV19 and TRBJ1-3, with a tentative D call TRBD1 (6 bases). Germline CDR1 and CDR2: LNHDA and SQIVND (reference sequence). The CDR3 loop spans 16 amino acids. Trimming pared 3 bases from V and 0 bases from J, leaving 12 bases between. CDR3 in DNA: TGTGCCAGTAGTATGGGGGCCTTTAACTCTGGAAACACCATATATTTT. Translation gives CASSMGAFNSGNTIYF.

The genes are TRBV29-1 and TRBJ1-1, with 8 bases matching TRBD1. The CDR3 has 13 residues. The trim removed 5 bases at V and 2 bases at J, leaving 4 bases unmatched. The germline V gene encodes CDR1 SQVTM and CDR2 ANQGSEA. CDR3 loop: CSVYDRGNTEAFF. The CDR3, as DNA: TGCAGCGTTTACGACAGGGGAAACACTGAAGCTTTCTTT.

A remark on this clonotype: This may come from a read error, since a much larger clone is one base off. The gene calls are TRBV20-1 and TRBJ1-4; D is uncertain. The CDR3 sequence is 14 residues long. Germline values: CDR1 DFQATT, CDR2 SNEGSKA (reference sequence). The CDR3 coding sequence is TGCAGTGCTAGAGGACCCCCACCGCCCGAAAAAATGTTTTTT. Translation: CSARGPPPPEKMFF.

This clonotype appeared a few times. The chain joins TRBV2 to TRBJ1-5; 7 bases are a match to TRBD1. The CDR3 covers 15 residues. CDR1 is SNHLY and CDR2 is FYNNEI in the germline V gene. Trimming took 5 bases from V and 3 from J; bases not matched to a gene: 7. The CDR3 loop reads CASSSTGVYNQPQHF. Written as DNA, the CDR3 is TGTGCCAGCAGTTCAACAGGGGTCTACAATCAGCCCCAGCATTTT.

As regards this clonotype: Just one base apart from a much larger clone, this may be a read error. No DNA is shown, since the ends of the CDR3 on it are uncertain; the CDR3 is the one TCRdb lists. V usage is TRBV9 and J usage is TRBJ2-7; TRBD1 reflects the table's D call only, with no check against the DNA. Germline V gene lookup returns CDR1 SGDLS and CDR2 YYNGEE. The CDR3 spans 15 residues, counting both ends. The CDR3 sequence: CASSVGEGTAYEQHF.

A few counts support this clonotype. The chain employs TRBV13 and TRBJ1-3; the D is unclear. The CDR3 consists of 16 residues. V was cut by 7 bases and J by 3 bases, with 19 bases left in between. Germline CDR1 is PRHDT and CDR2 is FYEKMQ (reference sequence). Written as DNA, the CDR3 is TGTGCCAGCACCCGTCCGACGGAGGATTTTGGAAACACCATATATTTT. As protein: CASTRPTEDFGNTIYF.

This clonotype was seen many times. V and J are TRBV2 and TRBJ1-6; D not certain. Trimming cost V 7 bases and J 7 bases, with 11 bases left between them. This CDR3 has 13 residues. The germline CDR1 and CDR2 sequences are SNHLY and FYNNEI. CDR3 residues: CASKGSRNSPLHF. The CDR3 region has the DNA TGTGCCAGCAAAGGTAGTCGGAATTCACCCCTCCACTTT.

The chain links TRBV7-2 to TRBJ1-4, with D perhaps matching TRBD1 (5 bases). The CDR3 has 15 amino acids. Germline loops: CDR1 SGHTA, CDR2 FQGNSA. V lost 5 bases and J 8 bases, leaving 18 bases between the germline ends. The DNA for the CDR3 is TGTGCCAGCAGCCAAGATGACGGGGGATACGAAAAACTGTTTTTT. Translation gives CASSQDDGGYEKLFF.

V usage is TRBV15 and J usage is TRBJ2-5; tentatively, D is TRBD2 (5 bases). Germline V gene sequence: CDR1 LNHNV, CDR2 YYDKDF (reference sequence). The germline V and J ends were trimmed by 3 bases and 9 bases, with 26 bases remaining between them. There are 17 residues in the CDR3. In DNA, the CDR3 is TGTGCCACCAGCAGCCGCAAGACCCCCCGGGGAGATCAGCCCCAGTACTTC. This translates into CATSSRKTPRGDQPQYF. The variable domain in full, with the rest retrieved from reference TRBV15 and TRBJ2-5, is DAMVIQNPRYQVTQFGKPVTLSCSQTLNHNVMYWYQQKSSQAPKLLFHYYDKDFNNEADTPDNFQSRRPNTSFCFLDIRSPGLGDTAMYLCATSSRKTPRGDQPQYFGPGTRLLVL.

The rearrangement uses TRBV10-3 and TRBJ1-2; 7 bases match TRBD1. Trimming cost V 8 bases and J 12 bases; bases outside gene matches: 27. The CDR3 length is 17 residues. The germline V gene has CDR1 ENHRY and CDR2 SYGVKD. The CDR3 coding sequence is TGTGCCATCCCCGGGACTAGCGGGTCGACAGGGCCCCATTCAGACACCTTC. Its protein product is CAIPGTSGSTGPHSDTF.